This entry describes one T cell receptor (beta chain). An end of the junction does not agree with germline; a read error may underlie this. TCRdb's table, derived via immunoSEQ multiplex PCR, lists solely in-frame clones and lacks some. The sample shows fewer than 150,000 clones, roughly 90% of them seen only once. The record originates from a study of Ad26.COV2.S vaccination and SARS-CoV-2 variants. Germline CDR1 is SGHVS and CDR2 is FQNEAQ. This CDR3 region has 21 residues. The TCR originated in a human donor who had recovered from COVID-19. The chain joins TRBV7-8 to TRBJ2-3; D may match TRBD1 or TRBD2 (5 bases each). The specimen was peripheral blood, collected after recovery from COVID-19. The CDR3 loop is CASGFAPRTLGEGEGTDTQYF. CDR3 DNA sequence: TGTGCCAGCGGCTTTGCCCCGAGAACGTTAGGGGAAGGTGAGGGAACAGATACGCAGTATTTT.